This paragraph reports one TCR beta chain. Its antigen target is currently unknown. The record has no base qualities; no much larger clone is one base away. The data belong to a study of Ad26.COV2.S vaccination and SARS-CoV-2 variants (dated by TCRdb to about 2021). A note on the overall study: Vaccine-arm donors were drawn from COV1001, a multicentre, randomized, double-blind, placebo-controlled phase I-IIa trial of Ad26.COV2.S in healthy adults. Ad26.COV2.S was administered intramuscularly at 5 x 10^10 or 1 x 10^11 viral particles, either as a single shot or as two shots given 56 days apart. The specificity and breadth of SARS-CoV-2-reactive T cell receptors after Ad26.COV2.S vaccination were assessed by TCRbeta repertoire sequencing. The TCR-sequenced set comprised approximately 32 samples: around 20 Ad26.COV2.S vaccine recipients, 5 placebo recipients and 8 SARS-CoV-2 convalescent individuals. Trial participants were randomized into five groups of five, in which low-dose or high-dose Ad26.COV2.S was given once or twice, or placebo was given on both occasions. Investigators remained blinded to trial group allocation during experiments and outcome assessment. Study-wide conclusions, independent of this receptor: The authors noted that total T cell responses may have been underestimated by the TCR breadth and depth analyses. The study was not powered for comparison of responses between vaccine doses or regimens. After vaccination, substantial breadth of spike-specific CD8+ and CD4+ T cell responses was reported. Comparable non-spike TCR breadth was observed between vaccine and placebo recipients, consistent with only spike being contained in the vaccine. Compared with placebo recipients, Ad26.COV2.S recipients showed higher spike-specific TCR breadth (P = 0.0014).

The immunoSEQ Assay was the method used to sequence TCRbeta CDR3 regions. After extraction, genomic DNA underwent amplification by bias-controlled multiplex PCR, followed by high-throughput sequencing. The original methods were these. To quantify the absolute abundance of every unique TCRbeta CDR3 region, sequences were collapsed and filtered. T cell fraction was estimated by normalizing TCRbeta template counts to usable DNA, with usable DNA measured through amplification of reference genes found in all nucleated cells. Repertoire TCRs were annotated as SARS-CoV-2-specific by exact matching of V gene, CDR3 amino acid sequence and J gene to a known reactive TCR set. The reference SARS-CoV-2 TCR set was derived from MIRA and filtered for enrichment in COVID-19-positive ImmuneCODE repertoires, a step that removed public or cross-reactive TCRs. Using the MIRA antigens, annotated TCRs were further analysed by specific ORF or by position within an ORF. Breadth was defined as annotated unique rearrangements over total unique productive rearrangements; depth was the summed frequency of those rearrangements. Group comparisons of TCR breadth used two-sided Wilcoxon rank-sum tests. In its TCRdb copy, this immuneACCESS table keeps in-frame sequences only and misses some clones. Where compared with another copy, unresolved V genes explain less than half of these, and the others have no known cause. That table furnishes V, J and clone size, whereas the DNA furnished D and trimming. The sample table holds hundreds of thousands of clones, of which 89% were seen once. The top ten clonotypes cover roughly 1.5% of the sample.

Taken with the paper, the label for treatment or condition translates to: around 19 received Ad26.COV2.S at low or high dose, single or two shots; a few received placebo; per-sample allocation not given. For vaccine and placebo recipients, repertoires were sequenced using samples collected on day 63 after the first injection. Cohort 1b enrolled some 25 adults aged 18-55 years at a single site in Boston, USA, between 29 July and 7 August 2020. Ad26.COV2.S consisted of a replication-incompetent adenovirus type 26 vector by which a prefusion-stabilized SARS-CoV-2 spike protein from the original Wuhan strain was expressed. This clonotype was obtained from a person between 18 and 65 years old who received the Ad26.COV2.S COVID-19 vaccine or a placebo. This material consisted of peripheral blood, taken in a trial of Ad26.COV2.S vaccine versus placebo.

The CDR3 protein: CAWSVPTSGTREQYF. The sequenced DNA is TGTGCCTGGAGTGTACCGACTAGCGGGACGCGTGAGCAGTACTTC. Recombination joined TRBV30 with TRBJ2-7, with 11 junctional bases fitting TRBD2. At the junction V is shortened by 0 bases and J by 7 bases; bases outside the gene matches: 8. The CDR3 spans 15 residues, from the cysteine through the phenylalanine. Kept here is only the CDR3 DNA, which spans 45 bases and is read in frame from base 1. CDR1 and CDR2 are drawn from the germline V gene (reference sequence): GTSNPN, SVGIG.